Presented here are 20 T cell receptor beta chains from one specimen sequenced in a study of T cells after yellow fever vaccination. Using its own MiXCR run on the 5' RACE reads, TCRdb lists one record per CDR3 protein. Of under 250,000 distinct CDR3 sequences in the sample, approximately 3% are singletons; the top ten hold about 3.3%. The sample in question was CD4+ T cells sorted from PBMCs, obtained 10 days after the yellow fever booster vaccination. These receptors all come from a man between 18 and 35 years old who received the YFV17D yellow fever vaccine.

V usage is TRBV3-1 and J usage is TRBJ2-1; D is uncertain. Looked up from germline, CDR1 is LGHDT and CDR2 is YNNKEL (reference sequence). The V end lost 8 bases, the J end lost 3 bases, and 8 bases lay between the germline ends. CDR3 length: 12 residues. CDR3 DNA sequence: TGTGCCAGCTGCCTATACTACAATGAGCAGTTCTTC. Protein product: CASCLYYNEQFF.

There are many counts of this clonotype. This chain connects TRBV20-1 to TRBJ2-2, with unresolved D. CDR3 size: 13 residues. Germline loops: CDR1 DFQATT, CDR2 SNEGSKA (reference sequence). The CDR3 region is CTPVDANTGELFF. CDR3 nucleotide sequence: TGCACCCCGGTGGACGCGAACACCGGGGAGCTGTTTTTT.

This clonotype has a handful of counts. This chain joins TRBV20-1 and TRBJ1-4; the D is unclear. Germline V gene sequence: CDR1 DFQATT, CDR2 SNEGSKA (reference sequence). Trimming took 2 bases from V and 5 from J, leaving 15 bases between them. There are 15 residues in the CDR3. The CDR3 bases are TGCAGTGCTAGACCCCCCAATCGGTGGAATGAAAAACTGTTTTTT. Translated, it gives CSARPPNRWNEKLFF.

This clonotype was observed a handful of times. The genes are TRBV18 and TRBJ1-2; the D is unclear. CDR1 is KGHSH, CDR2 LQKENI, per germline. The ends were cut back, 2 bases at V and 8 bases at J, with 18 bases in the middle. CDR3 length: 15 amino acids. The CDR3 protein is CASSPATGSLPGYTF. The CDR3 DNA reads as TGTGCCAGCTCACCAGCTACCGGGTCCTTACCCGGCTACACCTTC.

This clonotype has ten or more counts. This chain connects TRBV4-3 to TRBJ2-3; tentatively, D is TRBD2 (6 bases). The V gene lost 0 bases and the J gene lost 6 bases, with 13 bases spanning the gap. Germline lookup yields CDR1 LGHNA and CDR2 YSLEER. The CDR3 is 15 residues long. This CDR3 is CASSQDGGVRDTQYF. The CDR3 DNA reads TGCGCCAGCAGCCAAGATGGCGGGGTCCGGGATACGCAGTATTTT.

This clonotype has ten or more counts. CDR3 sequence: CASSLAAGGYEQYV. The CDR3 DNA follows: TGTGCCAGCAGCTTAGCGGCAGGGGGATACGAGCAGTACGTC. J is TRBJ2-7 and V is TRBV7-2; TRBD1 matches 7 bases. CDR1 and CDR2 (germline): SGHTA, FQGNSA. J gave up 4 bases and V 0 bases, and 3 bases lay outside the gene matches. There are 14 residues in the CDR3.

With respect to this clonotype: Just one base apart from a much larger clone, this may be a read error. The V and J genes are TRBV11-1 and TRBJ2-3, with D possibly TRBD2 on 6 matching bases. CDR1 and CDR2 (germline): SGHAT, FQDESV (reference sequence). The CDR3 extends over 14 amino acids. Trimming left V 7 bases short and J 7 bases short, with 18 bases between. CDR3 region: CASTPDGGYHTQYF. CDR3 sequence (DNA): TGTGCCAGCACCCCGGACGGGGGATATCATACGCAGTATTTT. The full variable domain, its missing parts supplied by reference TRBV11-1 and TRBJ2-3, is EAEVAQSPRYKITEKSQAVAFWCDPISGHATLYWYRQILGQGPELLVQFQDESVVDDSQLPKDRFSAERLKGVDSTLKIQPAELGDSAMYLCASTPDGGYHTQYFGPGTRLTVL.

This sequence joins TRBV12-3 or TRBV12-4 and TRBJ2-6; 7 bases fit TRBD1. The ends lost 3 bases at V and 0 bases at J; junction bases unmatched: 11. The CDR3 consists of 19 residues. CDR3: CASSFRTGGKVSGANVLTF. The DNA of the CDR3 is TGTGCCAGCAGTTTCCGGACAGGTGGAAAGGTCTCTGGGGCCAACGTCCTGACTTTC.

This clonotype was counted many times. The chain employs TRBV6-5 and TRBJ2-3; D perhaps matches TRBD1 (6 bases). The V end was cut by 2 bases, the J end by 2 bases, with 11 bases between. Germline CDR1 reads MNHEY; CDR2 reads SVGAGI. This CDR3 has 15 residues. The CDR3 protein is CASSYNGGPTDTQYF. Written as DNA, the CDR3 is TGTGCCAGCAGTTACAATGGGGGCCCCACAGATACGCAGTATTTT.

This clonotype was detected ten times or more. This rearrangement joins TRBV9 to TRBJ2-5; D is unresolved. Trimming shortened V by 0 bases and J by 4 bases, and 10 bases separated the two germline ends. The CDR3 is 14 amino acids. Germline V gene sequence: CDR1 SGDLS, CDR2 YYNGEE. CDR3 in amino acids: CASSVVDTPETQYF. The CDR3, as DNA: TGTGCCAGCAGCGTAGTTGACACCCCAGAGACCCAGTACTTC.

This clonotype was detected many times. CDR3 region: CASSRDRMNTEAFF. CDR3 nucleotides: TGTGCCAGCAGCCGGGACAGAATGAACACTGAAGCTTTCTTT. The J gene is TRBJ1-1, the V gene TRBV5-4, with 7 bases fitting TRBD1. The CDR3 spans 14 residues. Trimming cost V 4 bases and J 0 bases; bases outside gene matches: 3. Germline CDR1 and CDR2: SGHNT and YYREEE (reference sequence). Variable domain in full (rest from reference TRBV5-4 and TRBJ1-1): ETGVTQSPTHLIKTRGQQVTLRCSSQSGHNTVSWYQQALGQGPQFIFQYYREEENGRGNFPPRFSGLQFPNYSSELNVNALELDDSALYLCASSRDRMNTEAFFGQGTRLTVV.

V is TRBV30 and J is TRBJ1-1, with D uncertain. V lost 5 bases and J lost 0, with 7 bases in between. CDR1 is GTSNPN, CDR2 SVGIG, per germline (reference sequence). This CDR3 comprises 12 residues. CDR3 residues: CAWAHVNTEAFF. The CDR3 region has the DNA TGTGCCTGGGCTCATGTGAACACTGAAGCTTTCTTT.

The sample holds a few counts of this clonotype. This chain uses TRBV28 with TRBJ2-2, with 10 bases identical to TRBD2. Unmatched junction bases numbered 16, after V lost 7 bases and J lost 2 bases. The germline gives CDR1 MDHEN, CDR2 SYDVKM. The CDR3 contains 19 residues. The CDR3 bases are TGTGCCAGCACCAAAAAAGTGGCTAGCGGGGGCCTAAACACCGGGGAGCTGTTTTTT. Protein sequence: CASTKKVASGGLNTGELFF.

This clonotype was seen only a few times. The chain is built from TRBV9 and TRBJ2-3; D gene uncertain. The CDR3 sequence is 16 residues long. Per the germline V gene, CDR1 is SGDLS and CDR2 is YYNGEE. The ends were cut back, 1 base at V and 6 bases at J, with 18 bases in the middle. The CDR3 loop reads CASSVSMGGSADTQYF. As DNA, the CDR3 is TGTGCCAGCAGCGTATCTATGGGCGGATCAGCGGATACGCAGTATTTT.

This clonotype was recorded at least ten times. V and J are TRBV5-5 and TRBJ2-1; 11 nucleotides agree with TRBD2. V shed 0 bases and J 0 bases; nucleotides not matched to a gene: 5. Germline values: CDR1 SGHKS, CDR2 YYEKEE (reference sequence). The CDR3 covers 18 residues. CDR3 coding DNA: TGTGCCAGCAGCTTGGAACTAGCGGGGGTAAGCTCCTACAATGAGCAGTTCTTC. Translation gives CASSLELAGVSSYNEQFF.

This clonotype came up many times. The chain uses TRBV2 and TRBJ1-3; no firm D call. Germline CDR1 and CDR2: SNHLY and FYNNEI. The V end was cut by 7 bases, the J end by 4 bases, with 20 bases between. This CDR3 has 16 amino acids. The DNA of the CDR3 is TGTGCCAGCATGGTCCAATCAAGGACTTGGGGAAACACCATATATTTT. Protein sequence: CASMVQSRTWGNTIYF.

The sample holds a few counts of this clonotype. The genes are TRBV27 and TRBJ1-5, with TRBD1 as a possible D gene (5 bases). The CDR3 spans 14 residues. V was cut by 1 base and J by 5 bases, with 9 bases left in between. Germline CDR1 and CDR2: MNHEY and SMNVEV (reference sequence). The CDR3 spells CASSLFGGHQPQHF. In DNA form, the CDR3 reads TGTGCCAGCAGTTTATTCGGGGGTCATCAGCCCCAGCATTTT.

This clonotype was found many times. The chain is built from TRBV28 and TRBJ1-5, with no clear D. This CDR3 spans 16 amino acids. The V gene's germline CDR1 is MDHEN and CDR2 SYDVKM. V gave up 3 bases and J gave up 2 bases, with 14 bases separating them. In DNA, the CDR3 is TGTGCCAGCAGTTTGCCCATCCCTGTGGGCAATCAGCCCCAGCATTTT. Its translation: CASSLPIPVGNQPQHF.

This clonotype came up a few times. This chain connects TRBV11-2 to TRBJ2-2; 7 nucleotides match TRBD1. The CDR3 totals 15 residues. Germline CDR1 reads SGHAT; CDR2 reads FQNNGV. With V trimmed by 5 bases and J by 4 bases, 7 bases remained unmatched. DNA for the CDR3: TGTGCCAGCAGCACCAGACAGGGTGGCACCGGGGAGCTGTTTTTT. It codes for CASSTRQGGTGELFF.

This clonotype has at least ten counts. The chain recombines TRBV7-9 with TRBJ2-3; D uncertain. The CDR3 sequence is 15 residues long. Trimming left V 4 bases short and J 2 bases short, with 13 bases between. CDR1 is SEHNR and CDR2 is FQNEAQ in the germline V gene (reference sequence). The CDR3 DNA follows: TGTGCCAGCAGCTCCCGACTGCCAGTCACAGATACGCAGTATTTT. This encodes CASSSRLPVTDTQYF.